These T cell receptor beta chains were read from a single sample in a study of cytomegalovirus exposure and HLA in healthy donors. Data came from immunoSEQ multiplex PCR; TCRdb stores just in-frame clones and leaves some out. The data hold around 120,000 clones, with about 80% observed a single time. Sequencing was done on a sample of PBMCs. The receptors derive from a female donor in good health and CMV-seropositive. CDR3s include the opening cysteine and the closing phenylalanine or tryptophan. D genes are given only for firm matches. The size field is filled for only some rows; it gives once, few, many or a size class.

size	D	J	V	DNA	CDR3
-	TRBD2	TRBJ2-5	TRBV7-9	TGTGCCAGCAGCCGAGCGGGGGGGCCACAAGAGACCCAGTACTTC	CASSRAGGPQETQYF
once	-	TRBJ1-5	TRBV2	TGTGCCAGCAGTGAAGTCTCCGGGGGACAGCCCCAGCATTTT	CASSEVSGGQPQHF
-	-	TRBJ1-3	TRBV15	TGTGCCACCAGCAGAGATCGGGGTTGGAGCACCATATATTTT	CATSRDRGWSTIYF
-	-	TRBJ1-2	TRBV7-2	TGTGCCAGCAGCTTAGGGGGCAGGAACTATGGCTACACCTTC	CASSLGGRNYGYTF
-	-	TRBJ2-5	TRBV7-8	TGTGCCAGCAGCTCCGGGTACCCTTGGACCCAGTACTTC	CASSSGYPWTQYF
once	TRBD1	TRBJ1-5	TRBV19	TGTGCCAGTAGCCGGGGGGTGGGACAGGCCCATCAGCCCCAGCATTTT	CASSRGVGQAHQPQHF
-	-	TRBJ2-1	TRBV6-5	TGTGCCAGCAAGTTCCACCGGGACTCCTACAATGAGCAGTTCTTC	CASKFHRDSYNEQFF
-	-	TRBJ2-7	TRBV6-1	TGTGCCAGCAGTGAAGCCATCAGCTCCAGGGCCCTCTCCTACGAGCAGTACTTC	CASSEAISSRALSYEQYF
-	-	TRBJ1-5	TRBV19	TGTGCCAGTAGTTGGGCAGGCAATCAGCCCCAGCATTTT	CASSWAGNQPQHF
-	TRBD1	TRBJ1-4	TRBV7-9	TGTGCCAGCAGCTTAGGGACAGGGGGTGAAAAACTGTTTTTT	CASSLGTGGEKLFF
-	TRBD1	TRBJ1-4	TRBV6-1	TGTGCCAGCAGTAGCAACAGGGACAGCGAAAAACTGTTTTTT	CASSSNRDSEKLFF
-	TRBD1	TRBJ2-1	TRBV7-6	TGTGCCAGCAGCCCCCGGGACAGGGCGGGTGAGCAGTTCTTC	CASSPRDRAGEQFF
-	TRBD1	TRBJ1-1	TRBV10-3	TGTGCCATCAGTGGAACGACAGGGGGCACTGAAGCTTTCTTT	CAISGTTGGTEAFF
-	-	TRBJ2-5	TRBV6-5	TGTGCCAGCAGTAGGTACAGGGTGGAGACCCAGTACTTC	CASSRYRVETQYF
once	-	TRBJ1-3	TRBV7-8	TGTGCCAGCAGCTCCAGGGTGGTAGTGGCCGTGGAGGGTAGCGGAAACACCATATATTTT	CASSSRVVVAVEGSGNTIYF
-	-	TRBJ1-2	TRBV5-1	TGCGCCAGCAGCTTGGCCAGGTCCGAGGGTGGCTACACCTTC	CASSLARSEGGYTF
once	-	TRBJ1-6	TRBV5-6	TGTGCCAGCAGCTTGGGCGGGACCTCTCGAGGTTCACCCCTCCACTTT	CASSLGGTSRGSPLHF
-	-	TRBJ1-4	TRBV7-3	TGTGCCAGCAATAAGTCGTTTAACAGGATCGGGAGGGTGAAACTGTTTTTT	CASNKSFNRIGRVKLFF
-	-	TRBJ2-6	TRBV18	TGTGCCAGCTCACAACTATCACAGGGCTCTGGGGCCAACGTCCTGACTTTC	CASSQLSQGSGANVLTF
-	TRBD2	TRBJ2-1	TRBV29-1	TGCAGCGTTGGGTCGGGTAGCGGGGGGTGGAATGAGCAGTTCTTC	CSVGSGSGGWNEQFF
-	-	TRBJ1-4	TRBV27	TGTGCCAGCTGGGGGCAGGGCACTAATGAAAAACTGTTTTTT	CASWGQGTNEKLFF
-	-	TRBJ2-1	TRBV27	TGTGCCAGCAGTTTTGATACTAGTAGTGAGCAGTTCTTC	CASSFDTSSEQFF
-	-	TRBJ2-2	TRBV28	TGTGCCAGCACCCTCAACACCGGGGAGCTGTTTTTT	CASTLNTGELFF
-	-	TRBJ1-5	TRBV30	TGTGCCTGGAGTGTACTGTCTAGCAATCAGCCCCAGCATTTT	CAWSVLSSNQPQHF
-	-	TRBJ1-6	TRBV10-3	TGTGCCATCAGTACGGTCCAGGGCGGATCCTATAATTCACCCCTCCACTTT	CAISTVQGGSYNSPLHF
-	TRBD1	TRBJ1-2	TRBV2	TGTGCCAGCAGTACGAGACAGGGAGCTAACTATGGCTACACCTTC	CASSTRQGANYGYTF
-	-	TRBJ1-2	TRBV6-5	TGTGCCAGCAGTGGGAGGGACGGATACTATGGCTACACCTTC	CASSGRDGYYGYTF
few	-	TRBJ2-7	TRBV5-6	TGTGCCAGCAGCAGAGGGCGGGGGCAAGGCGAGCAGTACTTC	CASSRGRGQGEQYF
-	TRBD1	TRBJ2-7	TRBV5-4	TGTGCCAGCAGCGTGGGAGGAACAGGGGGCAGGTACGAGCAGTACTTC	CASSVGGTGGRYEQYF
-	-	TRBJ2-1	TRBV7-6	TGTGCCAGCAGCTTAAGTAGCCGGTTACGTGGCGATGAGCAGTTCTTC	CASSLSSRLRGDEQFF
-	TRBD1	TRBJ1-2	TRBV6-5	TGTGCCAGCAGTTACTCTGGACAGGGAAGATTCTATGGCTACACCTTC	CASSYSGQGRFYGYTF
-	-	TRBJ1-1	TRBV7-9	TGTGCCGGTCAGCAGGGCCAGAACACTGAAGCTTTCTTT	CAGQQGQNTEAFF
-	-	TRBJ1-2	TRBV19	TGTGCCAGTAGTAACACAGTCCTTAACTATGGCTACACCTTC	CASSNTVLNYGYTF
few	-	TRBJ2-3	TRBV2	TGTGCCAGCAGTTTTCAGACAGGTTCGGCAGATACGCAGTATTTT	CASSFQTGSADTQYF
-	-	TRBJ1-5	TRBV30	TGTGCCTGGACCCCGAACAGGGACCAGCCCCAGCATTTT	CAWTPNRDQPQHF
once	-	TRBJ2-3	TRBV7-9	TGTGCCAGCAGCCTCCCGGGACTGTTAGATACGCAGTATTTT	CASSLPGLLDTQYF
-	-	TRBJ2-1	TRBV5-1	TGCGCCAGCAGCGGGGGGCTAGCGGAATACAATGAGCAGTTCTTC	CASSGGLAEYNEQFF
-	-	TRBJ1-3	TRBV4-2	TGTGCCAGCAGCCCACAGGGTCGGGCCAACACCATATATTTT	CASSPQGRANTIYF
-	-	TRBJ2-5	TRBV5-4	TGTGCCAGCAGCTTTAGCGTTGATCAAGAGACCCAGTACTTC	CASSFSVDQETQYF
once	-	TRBJ2-6	TRBV5-1	TGCGCCAGCAGCTCCAGGGACTCTGGGGCCAACGTCCTGACTTTC	CASSSRDSGANVLTF
-	TRBD1	TRBJ1-4	TRBV6-6	TGTGCCAGTAAACAGGGGAGAGGGGAAAAACTGTTTTTT	CASKQGRGEKLFF
-	TRBD2	TRBJ2-5	TRBV9	TGTGCCAGCAGCCCTAGGAGCGGGGGTGAGACCCAGTACTTC	CASSPRSGGETQYF
-	TRBD2	TRBJ2-1	TRBV5-4	TGTGCCAGCAGCATGGGACTAGCACATGGGAATGAGCAGTTCTTC	CASSMGLAHGNEQFF
-	-	TRBJ2-2	TRBV5-5	TGTGCCAGCGGAACAGGGTCGGCGACCGGGGAGCTGTTTTTT	CASGTGSATGELFF
-	-	TRBJ1-6	TRBV11-2	TGTGCCAGCAGCCCAACGGATAATTCACCCCTCCACTTT	CASSPTDNSPLHF
-	-	TRBJ2-1	TRBV4-3	TGCGCCAGCAGCCCTACCGGGACACGATACGATGAGCAGTTCTTC	CASSPTGTRYDEQFF
-	TRBD1	TRBJ1-5	TRBV18	TGTGCCAGCTCACTCGGACAGGGCCATCAGCCCCAGCATTTT	CASSLGQGHQPQHF
-	TRBD2	TRBJ2-3	TRBV7-6	TGTGCCAGCAGCTTATCCAGGACTAGCGGGGACGATACGCAGTATTTT	CASSLSRTSGDDTQYF
-	TRBD2	TRBJ2-5	TRBV7-9	TGTGCCAGCAGCTTCGGGACTAGCGTTCCCCAAGAGACCCAGTACTTC	CASSFGTSVPQETQYF
-	TRBD1	TRBJ1-5	TRBV10-3	TGTGCCATTAGTGAGGGGACAGTTCAAGGTCAGCCCCAGCATTTT	CAISEGTVQGQPQHF
-	-	TRBJ1-1	TRBV21-1	TGTGCCAGCAGCGCCCCCGGGGTCCGCCAATGCACTGAAGCTTTCTTT	CASSAPGVRQCTEAFF
-	TRBD2	TRBJ2-5	TRBV7-2	TGTGCCAGCAGCCTACTAGCGGGGGCTGAGACCCAGTACTTC	CASSLLAGAETQYF
-	-	TRBJ1-1	TRBV28	TGTGCCAGCAGCCTCCTGATCGGAGGGGAAGCTTTCTTT	CASSLLIGGEAFF
-	-	TRBJ2-1	TRBV18	TGTGCCAGCTCACCCACTCACAATGAGCAGTTCTTC	CASSPTHNEQFF
-	TRBD1	TRBJ1-2	TRBV18	TGTGCCAGCTCAGAAGACAGGGACTATGGCTACACCTTC	CASSEDRDYGYTF
-	-	TRBJ2-1	TRBV27	TGTGCCAGCAGCCGCCCGGGACTTTCCTACAATGAGCAGTTCTTC	CASSRPGLSYNEQFF
-	-	TRBJ2-2	TRBV6-5	TGTGCCAGCAGCCGCGGGTCCGGGGAGCTGTTTTTT	CASSRGSGELFF
-	-	TRBJ2-6	TRBV27	TGTGCCAGCAGTCAGGGCTCCTCTGGGGCCAACGTCCTGACTTTC	CASSQGSSGANVLTF
-	-	TRBJ1-4	TRBV5-1	TGCGCCAGCAGCTTATATCCCCCGACAACTAGACCTGAAAAACTGTTTTTT	CASSLYPPTTRPEKLFF
-	-	TRBJ1-4	TRBV30	TGTGCCTGGAGCGTCAGGGTTGGTGAAAAACTGTTTTTT	CAWSVRVGEKLFF